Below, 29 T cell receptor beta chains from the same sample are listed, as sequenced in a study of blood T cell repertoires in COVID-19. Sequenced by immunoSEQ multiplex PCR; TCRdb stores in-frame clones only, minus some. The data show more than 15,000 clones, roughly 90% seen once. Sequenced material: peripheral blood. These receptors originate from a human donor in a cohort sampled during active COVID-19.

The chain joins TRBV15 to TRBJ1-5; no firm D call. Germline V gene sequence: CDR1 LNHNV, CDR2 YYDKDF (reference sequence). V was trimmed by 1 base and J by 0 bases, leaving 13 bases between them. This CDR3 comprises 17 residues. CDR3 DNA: TGTGCCACCAGCAGAGGCTTCGGGGTTGCTAGCAATCAGCCCCAGCATTTT. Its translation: CATSRGFGVASNQPQHF. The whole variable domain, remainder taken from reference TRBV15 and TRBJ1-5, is DAMVIQNPRYQVTQFGKPVTLSCSQTLNHNVMYWYQQKSSQAPKLLFHYYDKDFNNEADTPDNFQSRRPNTSFCFLDIRSPGLGDTAMYLCATSRGFGVASNQPQHFGDGTRLSIL.

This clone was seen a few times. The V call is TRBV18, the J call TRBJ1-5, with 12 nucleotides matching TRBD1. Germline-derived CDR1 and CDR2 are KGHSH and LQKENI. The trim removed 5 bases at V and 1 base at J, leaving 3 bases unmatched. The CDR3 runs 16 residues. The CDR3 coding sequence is TGTGCCAGCTCAGGGACAGGGGGCATAAGCAATCAGCCCCAGCATTTT. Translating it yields CASSGTGGISNQPQHF.

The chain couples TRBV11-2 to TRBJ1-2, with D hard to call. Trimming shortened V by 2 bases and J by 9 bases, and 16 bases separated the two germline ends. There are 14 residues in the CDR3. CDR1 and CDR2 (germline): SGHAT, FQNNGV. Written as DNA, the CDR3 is TGTGCCAGCAGCTTAAACCGAAACCGAGGGCGCTACACCTTC. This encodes CASSLNRNRGRYTF.

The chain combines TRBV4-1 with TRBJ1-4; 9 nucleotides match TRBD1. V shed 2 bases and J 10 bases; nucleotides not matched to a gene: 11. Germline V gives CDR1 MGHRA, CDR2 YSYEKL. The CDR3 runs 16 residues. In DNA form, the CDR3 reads TGCGCCAGCAGCCAAACATCACGGGACAGGGCTAGAAAACTGTTTTTT. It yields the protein CASSQTSRDRARKLFF.

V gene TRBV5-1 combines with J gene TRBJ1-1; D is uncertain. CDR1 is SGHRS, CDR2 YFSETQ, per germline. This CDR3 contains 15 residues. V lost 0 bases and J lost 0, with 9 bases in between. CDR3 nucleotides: TGCGCCAGCAGCTTGGCCCGGGATCTGAACACTGAAGCTTTCTTT. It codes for CASSLARDLNTEAFF.

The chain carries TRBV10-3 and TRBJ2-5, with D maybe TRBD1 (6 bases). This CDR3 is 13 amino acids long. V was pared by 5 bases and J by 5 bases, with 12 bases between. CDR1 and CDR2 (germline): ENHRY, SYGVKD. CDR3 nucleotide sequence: TGTGCCATCAGTTACAGGGTCGAGGAGACCCAGTACTTC. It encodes CAISYRVEETQYF.

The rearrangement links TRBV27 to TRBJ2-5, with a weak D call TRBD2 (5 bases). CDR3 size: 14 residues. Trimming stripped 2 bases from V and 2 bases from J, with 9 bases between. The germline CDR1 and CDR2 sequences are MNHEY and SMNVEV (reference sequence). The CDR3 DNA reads TGTGCCAGCAGTTTAAGGCGGGTACAAGAGACCCAGTACTTC. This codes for CASSLRRVQETQYF.

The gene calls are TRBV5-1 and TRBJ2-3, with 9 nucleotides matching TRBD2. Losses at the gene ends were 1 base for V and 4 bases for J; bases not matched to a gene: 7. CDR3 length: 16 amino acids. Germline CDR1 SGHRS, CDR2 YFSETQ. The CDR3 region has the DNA TGCGCCAGCAGCTTGTTCGGCGGGAGGGCCCCAGATACGCAGTATTTT. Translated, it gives CASSLFGGRAPDTQYF. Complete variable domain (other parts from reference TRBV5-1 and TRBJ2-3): KAGVTQTPRYLIKTRGQQVTLSCSPISGHRSVSWYQQTPGQGLQFLFEYFSETQRNKGNFPGRFSGRQFSNSRSEMNVSTLELGDSALYLCASSLFGGRAPDTQYFGPGTRLTVL.

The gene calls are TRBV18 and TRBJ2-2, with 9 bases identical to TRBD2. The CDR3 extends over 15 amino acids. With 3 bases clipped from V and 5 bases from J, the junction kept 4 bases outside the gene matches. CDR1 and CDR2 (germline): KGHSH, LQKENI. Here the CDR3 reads CASSPRLAGTGELFF. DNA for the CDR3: TGTGCCAGCTCACCTCGGCTAGCGGGAACCGGGGAGCTGTTTTTT.

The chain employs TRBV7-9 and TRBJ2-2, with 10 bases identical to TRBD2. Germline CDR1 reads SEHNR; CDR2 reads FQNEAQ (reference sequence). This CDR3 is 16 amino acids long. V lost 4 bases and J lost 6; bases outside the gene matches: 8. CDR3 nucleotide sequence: TGTGCCAGCAGCTCATGGACTAGCGGAAATGCCGGGGAGCTGTTTTTT. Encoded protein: CASSSWTSGNAGELFF.

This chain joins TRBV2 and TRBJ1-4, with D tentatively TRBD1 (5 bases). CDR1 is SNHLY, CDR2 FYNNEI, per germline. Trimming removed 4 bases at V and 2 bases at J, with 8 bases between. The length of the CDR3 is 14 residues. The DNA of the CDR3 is TGTGCCAGCAGTGCGGGGGTTACTAATGAAAAACTGTTTTTT. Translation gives CASSAGVTNEKLFF.

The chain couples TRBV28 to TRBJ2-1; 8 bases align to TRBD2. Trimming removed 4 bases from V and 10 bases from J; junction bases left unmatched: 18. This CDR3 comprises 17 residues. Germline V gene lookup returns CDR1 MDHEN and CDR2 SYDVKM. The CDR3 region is CASSSYLGREGRGEQFF. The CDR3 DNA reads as TGTGCCAGCAGTTCATATTTAGGTCGGGAGGGCCGGGGGGAGCAGTTCTTC.

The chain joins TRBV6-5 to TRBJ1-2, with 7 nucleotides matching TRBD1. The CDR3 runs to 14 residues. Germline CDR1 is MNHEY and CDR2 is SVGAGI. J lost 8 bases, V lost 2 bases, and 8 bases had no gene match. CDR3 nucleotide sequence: TGTGCCAGCAGTTACCAGACAGGGTTAAACGGCTACACCTTC. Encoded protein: CASSYQTGLNGYTF.

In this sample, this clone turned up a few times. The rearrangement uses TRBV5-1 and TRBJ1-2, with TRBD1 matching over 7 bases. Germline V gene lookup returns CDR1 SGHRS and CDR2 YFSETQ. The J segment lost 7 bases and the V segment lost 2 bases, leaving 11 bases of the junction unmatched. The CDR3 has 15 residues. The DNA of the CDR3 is TGCGCCAGCAGCTTAAGCCCCAGGGGGGAAGGTGGCTACACCTTC. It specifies CASSLSPRGEGGYTF. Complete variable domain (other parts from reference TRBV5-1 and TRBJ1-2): KAGVTQTPRYLIKTRGQQVTLSCSPISGHRSVSWYQQTPGQGLQFLFEYFSETQRNKGNFPGRFSGRQFSNSRSEMNVSTLELGDSALYLCASSLSPRGEGGYTFGSGTRLTVV.

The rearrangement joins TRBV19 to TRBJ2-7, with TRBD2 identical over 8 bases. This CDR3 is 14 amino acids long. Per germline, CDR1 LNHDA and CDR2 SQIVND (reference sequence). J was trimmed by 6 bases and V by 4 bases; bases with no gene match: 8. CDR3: CASSKQRESPEQYF. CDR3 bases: TGTGCCAGTAGTAAACAGCGGGAGAGCCCCGAGCAGTACTTC.

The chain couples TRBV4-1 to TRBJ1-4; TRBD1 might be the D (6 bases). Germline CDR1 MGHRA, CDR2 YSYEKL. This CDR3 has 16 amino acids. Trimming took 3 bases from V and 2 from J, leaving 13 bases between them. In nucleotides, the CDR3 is TGCGCCAGCAGCCATTACAGGGCGTCGACTAATGAAAAACTGTTTTTT. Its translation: CASSHYRASTNEKLFF.

The CDR3 DNA sequence: TGTGCCTTAAGGGGGCTGACCACTGAAGCTTTCTTT. Residues: CALRGLTTEAFF. The chain couples TRBV30 to TRBJ1-1, with 7 positions matching TRBD1. V shed 7 bases, J shed 4 bases, and the junction held 6 bases outside the gene matches. The CDR3 runs to 12 residues. Per the germline V gene, CDR1 is GTSNPN and CDR2 is SVGIG (reference sequence).

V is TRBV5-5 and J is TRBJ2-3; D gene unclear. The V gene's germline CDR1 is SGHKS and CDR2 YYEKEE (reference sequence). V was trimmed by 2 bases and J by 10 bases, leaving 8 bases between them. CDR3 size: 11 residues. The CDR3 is CASSLIRAQYF. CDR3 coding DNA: TGTGCCAGCAGCTTAATAAGAGCGCAGTATTTT.

The CDR3, as DNA: TGTGCCAGCCGGGAGGGCCTCTCCTACGAGCAGTACTTC. Amino acids: CASREGLSYEQYF. The chain employs TRBV2 and TRBJ2-7; TRBD2 aligns across 8 bases. There are 13 residues in the CDR3. Germline-derived CDR1 and CDR2 are SNHLY and FYNNEI. V dropped 8 bases and J dropped 0; count of bases not matched to a gene: 3.

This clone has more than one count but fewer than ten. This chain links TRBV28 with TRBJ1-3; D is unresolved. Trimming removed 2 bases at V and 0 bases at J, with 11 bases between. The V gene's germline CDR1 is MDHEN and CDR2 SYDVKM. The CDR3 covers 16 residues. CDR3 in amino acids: CASSLDQASSGNTIYF. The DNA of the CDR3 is TGTGCCAGCAGTTTAGACCAGGCCAGCTCTGGAAACACCATATATTTT. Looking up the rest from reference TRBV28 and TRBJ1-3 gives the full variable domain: DVKVTQSSRYLVKRTGEKVFLECVQDMDHENMFWYRQDPGLGLRLIYFSYDVKMKEKGDIPEGYSVSREKKERFSLILESASTNQTSMYLCASSLDQASSGNTIYFGEGSWLTVV.

The CDR3 sequence: CASSQGQGRRTDTQYF. DNA for the CDR3: TGTGCCAGCAGCCAGGGACAGGGCCGCCGCACAGATACGCAGTATTTT. The rearrangement uses TRBV5-4 and TRBJ2-3; TRBD1 matches at 9 bases. CDR3 length: 16 residues. Germline lookup yields CDR1 SGHNT and CDR2 YYREEE (reference sequence). The V gene end was trimmed by 4 bases and the J gene end by 1 base; junction bases not matched to a gene: 7.

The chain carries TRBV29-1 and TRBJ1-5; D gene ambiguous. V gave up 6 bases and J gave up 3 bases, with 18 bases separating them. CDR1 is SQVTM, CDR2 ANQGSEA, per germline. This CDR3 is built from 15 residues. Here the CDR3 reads CSVAEGRANNQPQHF. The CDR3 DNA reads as TGCAGCGTGGCGGAGGGTAGGGCGAACAATCAGCCCCAGCATTTT.

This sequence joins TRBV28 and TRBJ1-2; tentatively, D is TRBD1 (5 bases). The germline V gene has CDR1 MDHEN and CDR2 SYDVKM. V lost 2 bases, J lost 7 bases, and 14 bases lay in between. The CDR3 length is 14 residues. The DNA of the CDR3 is TGTGCCAGCAGTTTAGGAGCAGGGAACGTTGGCTACACCTTC. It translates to CASSLGAGNVGYTF.

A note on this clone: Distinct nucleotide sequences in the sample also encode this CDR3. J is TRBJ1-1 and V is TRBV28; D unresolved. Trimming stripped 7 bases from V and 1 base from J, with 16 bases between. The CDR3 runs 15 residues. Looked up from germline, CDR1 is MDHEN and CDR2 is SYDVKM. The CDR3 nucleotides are TGTGCCAGCAACCCCCGGGGAGGAGGGAACACTGAAGCTTTCTTT. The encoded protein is CASNPRGGGNTEAFF.

CDR3: CASSLVNLNTEAFF. CDR3 nucleotides: TGTGCCAGCAGCTTAGTGAACTTGAACACTGAAGCTTTCTTT. The chain combines TRBV7-8 with TRBJ1-1; D is unresolved. Germline CDR1 reads SGHVS; CDR2 reads FQNEAQ. The ends were cut back, 1 base at V and 0 bases at J, with 6 bases in the middle. This CDR3 contains 14 residues.

CDR3 nucleotides: TGTGCCAGCAGTACAGGGGGGGGTAACTATGGCTACACCTTC. This translates into CASSTGGGNYGYTF. This chain connects TRBV6-5 to TRBJ1-2, with 8 bases lining up with TRBD1. From germline, CDR1 is MNHEY and CDR2 SVGAGI. Unmatched junction bases numbered 3, after V lost 5 bases and J lost 1 base. This CDR3 contains 14 residues.

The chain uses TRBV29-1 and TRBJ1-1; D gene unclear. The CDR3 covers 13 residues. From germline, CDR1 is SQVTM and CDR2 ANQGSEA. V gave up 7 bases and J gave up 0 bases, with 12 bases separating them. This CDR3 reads CSAGNTLNTEAFF. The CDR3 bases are TGCAGCGCCGGCAACACCTTGAACACTGAAGCTTTCTTT.

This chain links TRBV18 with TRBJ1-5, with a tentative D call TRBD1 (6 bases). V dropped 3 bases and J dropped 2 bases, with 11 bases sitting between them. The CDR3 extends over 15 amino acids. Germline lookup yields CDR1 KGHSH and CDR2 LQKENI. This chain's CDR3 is CASSPGGGGNQPQHF. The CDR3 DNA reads TGTGCCAGCTCACCTGGGGGCGGCGGCAATCAGCCCCAGCATTTT.

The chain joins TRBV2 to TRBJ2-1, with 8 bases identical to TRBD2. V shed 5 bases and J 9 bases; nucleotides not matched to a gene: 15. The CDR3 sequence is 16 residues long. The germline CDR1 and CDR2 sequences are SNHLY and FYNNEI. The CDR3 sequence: CASSQGLALRGGEQFF. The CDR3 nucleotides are TGTGCCAGCAGTCAAGGACTAGCCCTCCGGGGGGGTGAGCAGTTCTTC. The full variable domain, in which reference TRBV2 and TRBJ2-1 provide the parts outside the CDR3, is EPEVTQTPSHQVTQMGQEVILRCVPISNHLYFYWYRQILGQKVEFLVSFYNNEISEKSEIFDDQFSVERPDGSNFTLKIRSTKLEDSAMYFCASSQGLALRGGEQFFGPGTRLTVL.